This TCR beta chain was recovered during a study of T cell repertoires in cytomegalovirus infection. On the study more broadly: Recently identified HLA-C-restricted CMV epitopes and well-studied HLA-B-restricted CMV epitopes were used by the study. From public TCR beta signatures came an indication of both CMV infection and matching HLA type. Findings of the study overall: HLA-C-restricted CMV-specific TCR beta clonotypes were dominant in the ex vivo response.

TCRdb reprocessed the reads via MiXCR and lists one record per CDR3 protein. The profile shows about 830,000 distinct CDR3 sequences, approximately 30% of them singletons. Germline lookup yields CDR1 SEHNR and CDR2 FQNEAQ (reference sequence). The CDR3 consists of 15 residues. V lost 5 bases, J lost 0 bases, and 13 bases lay in between. Regarding this clonotype: Its antigen is unknown.

The TCR sequence derives from a human donor in good health (CMV status not recorded). Some clones in this sample may be carry-over from other donors' samples. The genes are TRBV7-9 and TRBJ1-1, with D hard to call. The source material was cultured CD8+ T cells from PBMCs, sampled from culture after CMV antigen stimulation. The CDR3 DNA follows: TGTGCCAGCAGCCCGGGGTGGGAGATGAACACTGAAGCTTTCTTT. Amino acid sequence: CASSPGWEMNTEAFF. The variable domain in full, completed from reference TRBV7-9 and TRBJ1-1, reads DTGVSQNPRHKITKRGQNVTFRCDPISEHNRLYWYRQTLGQGPEFLTYFQNEAQLEKSRLLSDRFSAERPKGSFSTLEIQRTEQGDSAMYLCASSPGWEMNTEAFFGQGTRLTVV.